This T cell receptor beta chain emerged from a study of metastatic and nonmetastatic thyroid tumors. The overall study: Across blood and tumor or nodule tissue, repertoires from malignant and benign thyroid patients were compared with one another.

Not a single patient had been given any form of treatment at any point before undergoing thyroid surgery. Through MiXCR, TCRdb re-clonotyped the PCR reads. Among tens of thousands of clones listed, around 13% were seen once. CDR1 is MNHEY and CDR2 is SVGEGT in the germline V gene. Trimming at V came to 1 base and at J to 0 bases, leaving 3 bases not matched to a gene. CDR3 length: 16 residues. This receptor was taken from a female donor with papillary thyroid cancer or a benign thyroid nodule (not recorded which). Some clones in this sample may be carry-over from other donors' samples. This chain links TRBV6-2 or TRBV6-3 with TRBJ2-5, with 9 nucleotides matching TRBD1. Sequencing used blood. In DNA, the CDR3 is TGTGCCAGCAGTTACTATGGGACAGGGTACCAAGAGACCCAGTACTTC. It translates to CASSYYGTGYQETQYF.